Listed here are 16 T cell receptor beta chains from one sample, sequenced in a study of blood T cell repertoires in COVID-19. Assay used: immunoSEQ multiplex PCR; TCRdb lists only in-frame clones, some missing. The sample lists 150,000 to 200,000 clones, around 80% occurring once. Sequenced material: PBMCs or T cells enriched from blood (not recorded which). The receptors were sampled from a woman in her forties or fifties who had recovered from COVID-19.

The chain links TRBV11-3 to TRBJ1-3; D unclear. In germline, CDR1 is SGHNT, CDR2 YENEEA. The CDR3 covers 16 residues. The ends were cut back, 2 bases at V and 2 bases at J, with 13 bases in the middle. The CDR3, as DNA: TGTGCCAGCAGCTTACGAAGGTCCGGGACTGGAAACACCATATATTTT. Translating it yields CASSLRRSGTGNTIYF.

About this clone: The junction differs from germline at one of its ends, possibly a read error. This chain joins TRBV7-6 and TRBJ2-2, with 7 bases lining up with TRBD2. CDR3 size: 15 residues. Germline assignment: CDR1 SGHVS and CDR2 FNYEAQ. CDR3 residues: CASSLSRGDTGELFF. CDR3 coding DNA: TGTGCCAGTAGCTTATCACGGGGGGACACCGGGGAGCTGTTTTTT.

The chain uses TRBV7-9 and TRBJ1-2, with 7 bases aligning to TRBD1. The CDR3 is 13 amino acids. Germline-derived CDR1 and CDR2 are SEHNR and FQNEAQ (reference sequence). Trimming at V came to 5 bases and at J to 3 bases, leaving 3 bases not matched to a gene. This CDR3 is CASSRTGDYGYTF. CDR3 coding DNA: TGTGCCAGCAGCCGGACAGGAGACTATGGCTACACCTTC.

The DNA of the CDR3 is TGTGCCAGTAGTCAGGAGGGGAACACTGAAGCTTTCTTT. Translated, it gives CASSQEGNTEAFF. The chain uses TRBV19 and TRBJ1-1; D not resolved. The germline V and J ends were trimmed by 5 bases and 1 base, with 8 bases remaining between them. This CDR3 comprises 13 residues. From germline, CDR1 is LNHDA and CDR2 SQIVND (reference sequence).

This chain connects TRBV4-2 to TRBJ1-4; 8 bases map to TRBD1. CDR1 is LGHNA and CDR2 is YNFKEQ in the germline V gene. V lost 4 bases to trimming and J lost 7 bases; unmatched junction nucleotides: 5. The CDR3 spans 14 residues. This CDR3 is CASSPTDRAEKLFF. CDR3 DNA: TGTGCCAGCAGCCCAACGGACAGGGCTGAAAAACTGTTTTTT.

The chain employs TRBV2 and TRBJ1-2, with 7 bases matching TRBD1. The CDR3 contains 13 residues. Germline CDR1 SNHLY, CDR2 FYNNEI. J was trimmed by 6 bases and V by 6 bases; bases with no gene match: 7. CDR3 sequence: CASRTRQGNGYTF. In DNA form, the CDR3 reads TGTGCCAGCAGAACCCGACAGGGTAATGGCTACACCTTC. Using reference TRBV2 and TRBJ1-2 for the parts outside the CDR3, the full variable domain is EPEVTQTPSHQVTQMGQEVILRCVPISNHLYFYWYRQILGQKVEFLVSFYNNEISEKSEIFDDQFSVERPDGSNFTLKIRSTKLEDSAMYFCASRTRQGNGYTFGSGTRLTVV.

This clone showed up just once. The same CDR3 is also encoded by other DNA sequences in this sample. The chain links TRBV7-2 to TRBJ1-5; D possibly corresponds to TRBD1 (6 bases). This CDR3 has 13 residues. The V and J ends lost 3 bases and 4 bases respectively, with 7 bases between them. Germline CDR1 and CDR2: SGHTA and FQGNSA. CDR3 region: CASSFQGNQPQHF. CDR3 nucleotide sequence: TGTGCCAGCAGCTTTCAGGGGAATCAGCCCCAGCATTTT.

The chain combines TRBV5-1 with TRBJ1-1; D is possibly TRBD1 (5 bases). The V end was cut by 5 bases, the J end by 3 bases, with 17 bases between. The CDR3 is made up of 15 amino acids. Germline V gene sequence: CDR1 SGHRS, CDR2 YFSETQ. Here the CDR3 DNA reads TGCGCCAGCAGAGGGGCGAGTCAGGGCGACACTGAAGCTTTCTTT. Amino acids: CASRGASQGDTEAFF.

The CDR3 protein is CASSSSSGNTIYF. CDR3 coding DNA: TGTGCCAGCAGTTCTAGCTCTGGAAACACCATATATTTT. This chain uses TRBV12-3 or TRBV12-4 with TRBJ1-3; no firm D call. The V gene lost 4 bases and the J gene lost 0 bases, with 4 bases spanning the gap. The CDR3 has 13 residues.

This clone was observed a few times. The chain joins TRBV19 to TRBJ1-5; D perhaps matches TRBD1 (5 bases). V lost 3 bases, J lost 5 bases, and 8 bases lay in between. The CDR3 length is 13 residues. CDR1 and CDR2 (germline): LNHDA, SQIVND (reference sequence). CDR3 in DNA: TGTGCCAGTAGTATGACAGCGTATCAGCCCCAGCATTTT. Protein: CASSMTAYQPQHF.

The J gene is TRBJ1-1, the V gene TRBV5-8, with D perhaps matching TRBD1 (5 bases). CDR3 length: 14 amino acids. Trimming pared 4 bases from V and 7 bases from J, leaving 17 bases between. CDR1 is SGHTS, CDR2 YDEGEE, per germline. The CDR3 bases are TGTGCCAGCAGCCGCAGGGAAGGGTACCGTGAAGCTTTCTTT. Amino acid sequence: CASSRREGYREAFF.

The rearrangement links TRBV29-1 to TRBJ2-6, with D unresolved. CDR3 length: 14 residues. The V gene lost 3 bases and the J gene lost 4 bases, with 10 bases spanning the gap. Per the germline V gene, CDR1 is SQVTM and CDR2 is ANQGSEA. The CDR3 DNA reads TGCAGCGTTGAGCTGGCGGTAGGGGCCAACGTCCTGACTTTC. It translates to CSVELAVGANVLTF.

This chain joins TRBV4-2 and TRBJ1-6; no clear D. The length of the CDR3 is 16 residues. Looked up from germline, CDR1 is LGHNA and CDR2 is YNFKEQ. Deletions cut 4 bases from V and 4 bases from J, with 14 bases between. In DNA form, the CDR3 reads TGTGCCAGCAGCCCCAGCGGGCCCTTGTATAATTCACCCCTCCACTTT. Its protein is CASSPSGPLYNSPLHF.

V and J are TRBV27 and TRBJ2-7; tentatively, D is TRBD2 (6 bases). The CDR3 consists of 13 residues. Trimming took off 2 bases at V and 10 bases at J, with 15 bases between the two ends. Germline lookup yields CDR1 MNHEY and CDR2 SMNVEV (reference sequence). CDR3 residues: CASSLVRRGPQYF. CDR3 DNA sequence: TGTGCCAGCAGTTTAGTCCGGAGGGGACCTCAGTACTTC.

The CDR3 sequence is CASSGTQRQTSGANVLTF. The DNA for the CDR3 is TGTGCCAGCAGCGGAACACAAAGACAGACCTCTGGGGCCAACGTCCTGACTTTC. The rearrangement uses TRBV9 and TRBJ2-6; D might be TRBD1 (5 bases). Germline V gene data show CDR1 as SGDLS and CDR2 as YYNGEE. The CDR3 spans 18 residues. Trimming pared 3 bases from V and 0 bases from J, leaving 16 bases between.

The V and J genes are TRBV16 and TRBJ1-2; no definite D call. The length of the CDR3 is 15 residues. The V gene lost 4 bases and the J gene lost 0 bases, with 12 bases spanning the gap. Per the germline V gene, CDR1 is KGHSY and CDR2 is FQNENV. CDR3 residues: CASSPRSEANYGYTF. In DNA, the CDR3 is TGTGCCAGCAGCCCTCGCTCGGAGGCTAACTATGGCTACACCTTC.